Sequencing of this T cell receptor beta chain was carried out in a study of molecular identifiers for immune sequencing clone quantification. TCRdb independently ran MiXCR on the PCR reads; one entry per CDR3 protein. This table holds about 7,800 distinct CDR3 sequences, 35% found once. The V gene lost 4 bases and the J gene lost 3 bases, with 3 bases spanning the gap. The CDR3 has 12 residues. Germline V CDR1 and CDR2: MNHNS, SASEGT. The chain uses TRBV6-1 and TRBJ2-2; D is unclear. Sequencing was done on a sample of naive CD8+ T cells from blood, with Jurkat cell RNA spiked in. As for subset: FACS-sorted CD8+CD4-CCR7+CD45RA+ naive T cells. This clonotype originated in a human donor in good health. Some libraries in this study had Jurkat cell RNA spiked in. CDR3 sequence: CASSGDTGELFF. For the CDR3, the DNA is TGTGCCAGCAGTGGAGACACCGGGGAGCTGTTTTTT.